One and the same sample provided the 25 T cell receptor beta chains below, sequenced in a study of T-cell reconstitution after alpha-beta-depleted transplantation in children. A library of TCRbeta sequences, prepared with unique molecular identifiers, was generated. MiXCR was run by TCRdb on the PCR reads, yielding one entry per CDR3 protein. This sample has roughly 790,000 distinct CDR3 sequences; roughly 15% occur once, and the top ten carry roughly 5%. This sample comprised PBMCs, mostly from graft donor cells, obtained 360 days after TCRalphabeta/CD19-depleted stem cell transplant. The receptors come from a male patient aged 10-17 years who had a stem cell transplant for acute lymphoblastic leukemia, so the T cells may come from the graft donor.

The chain employs TRBV20-1 and TRBJ1-2; D remains unclear. V shed 3 bases and J shed 2 bases, with 10 bases lying between them. Germline lookup yields CDR1 DFQATT and CDR2 SNEGSKA (reference sequence). The CDR3 contains 13 residues. CDR3 residues: CSASSRPNYGYTF. CDR3 sequence (DNA): TGCAGTGCTAGTTCCAGGCCCAACTATGGCTACACCTTC.

V is TRBV15 and J is TRBJ2-3; D gene ambiguous. Trimming took 4 bases from V and 2 from J, leaving 19 bases between them. The CDR3 has 17 residues. Germline V gives CDR1 LNHNV, CDR2 YYDKDF (reference sequence). The CDR3 loop reads CATSNVGSTSATDTQYF. The CDR3 DNA reads as TGTGCCACCAGCAACGTCGGCTCCACATCCGCCACAGATACGCAGTATTTT.

This clonotype was counted many times. The chain recombines TRBV29-1 with TRBJ2-7; 8 positions match TRBD1. CDR1 SQVTM and CDR2 ANQGSEA come from the germline V gene. V shed 5 bases, J shed 3 bases, and the junction held 15 bases outside the gene matches. This CDR3 is built from 16 residues. Here the CDR3 DNA reads TGCAGCGTTCACCAACTTAGGGACAGGATGAGCTACGAGCAGTACTTC. Translated: CSVHQLRDRMSYEQYF.

V is TRBV29-1 and J is TRBJ2-2; 8 nucleotides line up with TRBD1. After removal of 4 bases from V and 5 bases from J, the junction contained 3 bases not matched to a gene. The germline V gene encodes CDR1 SQVTM and CDR2 ANQGSEA. This CDR3 region has 13 residues. In nucleotides, the CDR3 is TGCAGCGTTGTTCACAGGGGGACCGGGGAGCTGTTTTTT. This gives the protein CSVVHRGTGELFF.

This clonotype was counted between two and nine times. The rearrangement links TRBV12-3 or TRBV12-4 to TRBJ2-1; 7 nucleotides agree with TRBD2. J lost 9 bases, V lost 6 bases, and 11 bases had no gene match. The CDR3 has 14 amino acids. The CDR3, as DNA: TGTGCCAGCAGGCATAGCGGGCCGCGGCCTGAGCAGTTCTTC. Its protein is CASRHSGPRPEQFF.

This clonotype was observed a few times. This rearrangement joins TRBV11-2 to TRBJ2-3; D gene unclear. This CDR3 comprises 14 residues. V lost 9 bases to trimming and J lost 1 base, with 14 bases between them. The germline gives CDR1 SGHAT, CDR2 FQNNGV. The CDR3 region has the DNA TGTGCCAGTACAAAATTAGATGGCACAGATACGCAGTATTTT. Translation: CASTKLDGTDTQYF.

Ten or more counts support this clonotype. The chain joins TRBV20-1 to TRBJ2-5; 13 bases are a match to TRBD2. Germline CDR1 reads DFQATT; CDR2 reads SNEGSKA (reference sequence). Trimming removed 5 bases from V and 5 bases from J; junction bases left unmatched: 5. This CDR3 region has 14 residues. The CDR3 nucleotides are TGCAGTGCTGGTACTAGCGGGAGGGGTGAGACCCAGTACTTC. This gives the protein CSAGTSGRGETQYF.

This chain uses TRBV3-1 with TRBJ2-3, with unresolved D. Between the trimmed V and J ends, which lost 1 base and 1 base, there was a span of 12 bases. The length of the CDR3 is 16 residues. Germline-derived CDR1 and CDR2 are LGHDT and YNNKEL (reference sequence). The CDR3 DNA reads as TGTGCCAGCAGCCAAGTGGTGGCGTGGGGCACAGATACGCAGTATTTT. It translates to CASSQVVAWGTDTQYF.

The chain uses TRBV20-1 and TRBJ1-4; no firm D call. Germline CDR1 DFQATT, CDR2 SNEGSKA (reference sequence). The CDR3 loop spans 13 amino acids. V was trimmed by 1 base and J by 6 bases, leaving 9 bases between them. In DNA form, the CDR3 reads TGCAGTGCTAGAGCCGTCGGGTATGAAAAACTGTTTTTT. This translates into CSARAVGYEKLFF.

The chain employs TRBV13 and TRBJ1-2, with D possibly TRBD1 on 5 matching bases. The germline gives CDR1 PRHDT, CDR2 FYEKMQ (reference sequence). V was shortened by 5 bases and J by 0 bases, with 22 bases between the two germline ends. The CDR3 is 18 residues long. The CDR3 DNA reads TGTGCCAGCAGCGCAAATGCCGGGCCTCGGGGCACTAACTATGGCTACACCTTC. Translating it yields CASSANAGPRGTNYGYTF.

This clonotype occurred a few times. The CDR3, as DNA: TGCAGTGCTAGAGATAGCGGGCATAGCAATCAGCCCCAGCATTTT. Protein: CSARDSGHSNQPQHF. The chain uses TRBV20-1 and TRBJ1-5; no clear D gene. V lost 0 bases and J 0 bases, leaving 9 bases between the germline ends. In germline, CDR1 is DFQATT, CDR2 SNEGSKA (reference sequence). CDR3 size: 15 residues.

The rearrangement uses TRBV15 and TRBJ2-7; D is ambiguous. CDR1 LNHNV and CDR2 YYDKDF come from the germline V gene (reference sequence). The CDR3 spans 13 residues. V lost 0 bases and J lost 6, with 9 bases in between. The CDR3 nucleotides read TGTGCCACCAGCAGAGATTCGGGCGGCGAGCAGTACTTC. Protein sequence: CATSRDSGGEQYF.

This chain joins TRBV29-1 and TRBJ1-4, with D possibly being TRBD1 (6 bases). Germline lookup yields CDR1 SQVTM and CDR2 ANQGSEA. The CDR3 has 14 amino acids. V was trimmed by 0 bases and J by 11 bases, leaving 16 bases between them. The CDR3 DNA reads TGCAGCGTTGAAGAGACGTTTATAGGGGGGAAACTGTTTTTT. Encoded protein: CSVEETFIGGKLFF.

This chain links TRBV4-1 with TRBJ2-1, with D possibly TRBD2 on 5 matching bases. The germline V gene has CDR1 MGHRA and CDR2 YSYEKL. The V end lost 2 bases, the J end lost 4 bases, and 27 bases lay between the germline ends. The CDR3 length is 20 residues. The CDR3 region has the DNA TGCGCCAGCAGCCAACTCGTCCCAGGAGGTTTATCGGTTCGATACAATGAGCAGTTCTTC. It specifies CASSQLVPGGLSVRYNEQFF.

This clonotype was counted between two and nine times. The chain is built from TRBV27 and TRBJ2-5, with TRBD1 matching over 7 bases. Germline CDR1 and CDR2: MNHEY and SMNVEV (reference sequence). This CDR3 is 13 amino acids long. After removal of 5 bases from V and 5 bases from J, the junction contained 5 bases not matched to a gene. As DNA, the CDR3 is TGTGCCAGCAGTCCGGGACAGCTGGAGACCCAGTACTTC. Amino acids: CASSPGQLETQYF.

The chain couples TRBV9 to TRBJ2-1; D may be TRBD2 (6 bases). This CDR3 contains 18 residues. Per germline, CDR1 SGDLS and CDR2 YYNGEE. Trimming took 4 bases from V and 7 from J, leaving 27 bases between them. The CDR3 DNA reads TGTGCCAGCAGCTTAAGCTACCCAGACTATTCGGCGGGGAATGAGCAGTTCTTC. The encoded protein is CASSLSYPDYSAGNEQFF.

This rearrangement joins TRBV7-6 to TRBJ2-1; TRBD2 agrees at 7 bases. The CDR3 spans 15 residues. Germline values: CDR1 SGHVS, CDR2 FNYEAQ. Trimming removed 5 bases from V and 8 bases from J; junction bases left unmatched: 12. The CDR3 DNA sequence: TGTGCCAGCAGCACCGTGGGGGGACTACCAGATGAGCAGTTCTTC. It specifies CASSTVGGLPDEQFF.

A word on this clonotype: A read error is possible here, since a much larger clone lies one base away. CDR3 bases: TGCGCCAGCAGCCGGAGGACTAGCGACGCCTACGAGCAGTACTTC. Translation gives CASSRRTSDAYEQYF. V usage is TRBV5-1 and J usage is TRBJ2-7; 9 nucleotides agree with TRBD2. The germline V gene encodes CDR1 SGHRS and CDR2 YFSETQ. The CDR3 covers 15 residues. J lost 2 bases, V lost 4 bases, and 7 bases had no gene match.

This clonotype was seen more than once but under ten times. The V gene is TRBV5-1, the J gene TRBJ2-7; TRBD1 matches at 9 bases. The CDR3 runs to 15 residues. V lost 4 bases and J lost 2; bases outside the gene matches: 7. Germline CDR1 reads SGHRS; CDR2 reads YFSETQ. This chain's CDR3 is CASSLATGGPYEQYF. CDR3 DNA: TGCGCCAGCAGCCTCGCGACAGGGGGTCCCTACGAGCAGTACTTC. Full variable domain (missing parts from reference TRBV5-1 and TRBJ2-7): KAGVTQTPRYLIKTRGQQVTLSCSPISGHRSVSWYQQTPGQGLQFLFEYFSETQRNKGNFPGRFSGRQFSNSRSEMNVSTLELGDSALYLCASSLATGGPYEQYFGPGTRLTVT.

V is TRBV20-1 and J is TRBJ2-7; 9 bases are a match to TRBD1. CDR1 is DFQATT, CDR2 SNEGSKA, per germline (reference sequence). Unmatched junction bases numbered 9, after V lost 2 bases and J lost 1 base. This CDR3 has 16 residues. The CDR3 loop is CSARQRFGQGSYEQYF. DNA for the CDR3: TGCAGTGCTAGACAGCGGTTTGGACAGGGGTCCTACGAGCAGTACTTC.

The chain combines TRBV28 with TRBJ2-2, with TRBD1 identical over 9 bases. The CDR3 is 17 residues long. Per germline, CDR1 MDHEN and CDR2 SYDVKM. After removal of 5 bases from V and 2 bases from J, the junction contained 9 bases not matched to a gene. The CDR3 loop reads CASSPLPGQGNTGELFF. In DNA, the CDR3 is TGTGCCAGCAGTCCCCTCCCGGGACAGGGTAACACCGGGGAGCTGTTTTTT.

The chain is built from TRBV15 and TRBJ2-5; D is unresolved. The CDR3 is 15 residues long. Per germline, CDR1 LNHNV and CDR2 YYDKDF (reference sequence). V lost 5 bases and J 0 bases, leaving 13 bases between the germline ends. The CDR3 sequence: CATSQGWGNQETQYF. CDR3 sequence (DNA): TGTGCCACCAGCCAAGGTTGGGGTAACCAAGAGACCCAGTACTTC.

In this sample, this clonotype turned up a few times. The chain joins TRBV10-3 to TRBJ2-7; 7 positions agree with TRBD1. The CDR3 loop spans 14 amino acids. CDR1 is ENHRY and CDR2 is SYGVKD in the germline V gene. J gave up 5 bases and V 6 bases, and 10 bases lay outside the gene matches. The CDR3 protein is CAIREGQRAHEQYF. The CDR3, as DNA: TGTGCCATCAGAGAGGGACAGAGGGCCCACGAGCAGTACTTC.

This clonotype was seen a handful of times. This chain joins TRBV24-1 and TRBJ2-1; TRBD2 agrees at 8 bases. CDR3 length: 13 residues. The ends lost 3 bases at V and 14 bases at J; junction bases unmatched: 8. Germline assignment: CDR1 KGHDR and CDR2 SFDVKD. The CDR3, as DNA: TGTGCCACCAGTGATGGGGGGACTAGTAGGAAGTTCTTC. This translates into CATSDGGTSRKFF.

CDR3 region: CATRESPGQGLPGANVLTF. The CDR3, as DNA: TGTGCCACCAGGGAATCACCGGGACAGGGCCTCCCTGGGGCCAACGTCCTGACTTTC. The chain couples TRBV24-1 to TRBJ2-6, with 9 bases matching TRBD1. Germline values: CDR1 KGHDR, CDR2 SFDVKD. With 7 bases clipped from V and 2 bases from J, the junction kept 14 bases outside the gene matches. CDR3 size: 19 residues.